One and the same sample provided the 21 T cell receptor beta chains below, sequenced in a study of identical twins. Using its own MiXCR run on the 5' RACE reads, TCRdb lists one record per CDR3 protein. The table shows approximately 210,000 distinct CDR3 sequences, with less than 10% occurring only once. The specimen sequenced was memory (CD45RO+) T cells sorted from blood. These receptors came from a woman younger than 35 in good health.

This clonotype appeared a few times. The V and J genes are TRBV6-6 and TRBJ1-2, with 7 bases matching TRBD1. After removal of 6 bases from V and 2 bases from J, the junction contained 3 bases not matched to a gene. Looked up from germline, CDR1 is MNHNY and CDR2 is SVGAGI (reference sequence). The CDR3 is 13 residues long. CDR3 protein: CASRGTENYGYTF. CDR3 nucleotides: TGTGCCAGCAGGGGGACAGAGAACTATGGCTACACCTTC.

V gene TRBV12-3 or TRBV12-4 combines with J gene TRBJ1-1; possibly TRBD1 for D (6 bases). The CDR3 totals 12 residues. The V end was cut by 7 bases, the J end by 5 bases, with 11 bases between. CDR3 sequence reads: CASKWRGTEAFF. The DNA of the CDR3 is TGTGCCAGCAAATGGAGGGGGACTGAAGCTTTCTTT.

V gene TRBV6-8 combines with J gene TRBJ2-2; 7 nucleotides line up with TRBD1. In germline, CDR1 is MNHGY, CDR2 SAAAGT. V lost 9 bases, J lost 5 bases, and 6 bases stayed unmatched. The CDR3 length is 13 residues. CDR3 amino acids: CARPGQKTGELFF. The DNA for the CDR3 is TGTGCCAGACCGGGACAGAAGACCGGGGAGCTGTTTTTT.

In this sample, this clonotype turned up many times. The chain joins TRBV7-9 to TRBJ2-5; 10 bases align to TRBD2. The CDR3 contains 15 residues. Germline V gene data show CDR1 as SEHNR and CDR2 as FQNEAQ (reference sequence). V trimming: 1 base; J trimming: 2 bases; junction bases outside the gene matches: 1. The CDR3 here is CASSLGSGGQETQYF. DNA for the CDR3: TGTGCCAGCAGCTTAGGTAGCGGGGGGCAAGAGACCCAGTACTTC.

V gene TRBV6-2 or TRBV6-3 combines with J gene TRBJ2-5; D is unclear. Germline values: CDR1 MNHEY, CDR2 SVGEGT. The CDR3 loop spans 13 amino acids. Deletions cut 1 base from V and 5 bases from J, with 8 bases between. The CDR3 DNA sequence: TGTGCCAGCAGTTACTTGCTGGCGGAGACCCAGTACTTC. Its translation is CASSYLLAETQYF.

This chain uses TRBV18 with TRBJ2-3, with unresolved D. Germline CDR1 KGHSH, CDR2 LQKENI. The CDR3 is made up of 13 amino acids. V was cut by 8 bases and J by 3 bases, with 12 bases left in between. The DNA for the CDR3 is TGTGCCAGCAAAAAGGCGTTGACAGATACGCAGTATTTT. The encoded protein is CASKKALTDTQYF.

Only a few counts were recorded for this clonotype. The V and J genes are TRBV20-1 and TRBJ1-6; perhaps TRBD1 as D (5 bases). The CDR3 runs to 13 residues. With 8 bases removed from V and 9 bases from J, the gap between germline ends came to 17 bases. Germline CDR1 reads DFQATT; CDR2 reads SNEGSKA (reference sequence). CDR3 protein: CSPNTGMGSPLHF. The CDR3 nucleotides are TGCAGTCCCAATACAGGCATGGGTTCACCCCTCCACTTT.

This clonotype was detected many times. This chain connects TRBV5-6 to TRBJ1-2, with D uncertain. Germline values: CDR1 SGHDT, CDR2 YYEEEE. The CDR3 covers 15 residues. V was shortened by 2 bases and J by 0 bases, with 11 bases between the two germline ends. DNA of the CDR3: TGTGCCAGCAGCTTCTACGAAGATTCTAACTATGGCTACACCTTC. This codes for CASSFYEDSNYGYTF. Filled out from reference TRBV5-6 and TRBJ1-2, the complete variable domain reads DAGVTQSPTHLIKTRGQQVTLRCSPKSGHDTVSWYQQALGQGPQFIFQYYEEEERQRGNFPDRFSGHQFPNYSSELNVNALLLGDSALYLCASSFYEDSNYGYTFGSGTRLTVV.

J is TRBJ1-1 and V is TRBV6-1; D uncertain. V was pared by 2 bases and J by 1 base, with 5 bases between. The CDR3 is made up of 13 amino acids. The germline CDR1 and CDR2 sequences are MNHNS and SASEGT. CDR3 DNA: TGTGCCAGCAGTGAACTTCCGAACACTGAAGCTTTCTTT. Translating it yields CASSELPNTEAFF.

J is TRBJ1-5 and V is TRBV12-3 or TRBV12-4; D ambiguous. V was shortened by 3 bases and J by 3 bases, with 9 bases between the two germline ends. This CDR3 has 14 residues. The CDR3, as DNA: TGTGCCAGCAGTTTCCATGACATCAATCAGCCCCAGCATTTT. Protein product: CASSFHDINQPQHF.

This clonotype was picked up many times. This chain links TRBV3-1 with TRBJ2-2, with D hard to call. The V gene lost 7 bases and the J gene lost 5 bases, with 8 bases spanning the gap. The CDR3 covers 12 residues. Germline V CDR1 and CDR2: LGHDT, YNNKEL (reference sequence). DNA of the CDR3: TGTGCCAGCAACTGGGGAACCGGGGAGCTGTTTTTT. This gives the protein CASNWGTGELFF.

This clonotype was detected many times. CDR3 sequence (DNA): TGTGCCAGCAGTGAGGGGACAAACCCCCTCTATGGCTACACCTTC. Its protein is CASSEGTNPLYGYTF. V usage is TRBV9 and J usage is TRBJ1-2; a weak D match, TRBD1 (6 bases). Germline assignment: CDR1 SGDLS and CDR2 YYNGEE. Between the trimmed V and J ends, which lost 5 bases and 4 bases, there was a span of 18 bases. This CDR3 spans 15 amino acids.

The chain carries TRBV30 and TRBJ2-1; no reliable D call. The CDR3 runs 12 residues. The V end lost 4 bases, the J end lost 2 bases, and 6 bases lay between the germline ends. Germline values: CDR1 GTSNPN, CDR2 SVGIG (reference sequence). The CDR3 DNA is TGTGCCTGGACCCGAACCTACAATGAGCAGTTCTTC. Translated, it gives CAWTRTYNEQFF.

Only a few counts were recorded for this clonotype. The chain recombines TRBV3-1 with TRBJ1-5; possible D gene TRBD1, 5 bases. This CDR3 comprises 13 residues. V shed 0 bases and J shed 7 bases, with 7 bases lying between them. Germline values: CDR1 LGHDT, CDR2 YNNKEL (reference sequence). The CDR3 reads CASSQEWGQPQHF. In DNA form, the CDR3 reads TGTGCCAGCAGCCAAGAGTGGGGGCAGCCCCAGCATTTT.

The chain is built from TRBV12-3 or TRBV12-4 and TRBJ2-1; 11 nucleotides match TRBD2. After removal of 5 bases from V and 12 bases from J, the junction contained 12 bases not matched to a gene. The CDR3 contains 15 residues. CDR3 in DNA: TGTGCCAGCAGTCCCGGGACTAGCGGTTCGGTTGCGCAGTTCTTC. Translated: CASSPGTSGSVAQFF.

This clonotype turned up a few times. The chain has TRBV3-1 and TRBJ2-3, with D possibly TRBD1 on 6 matching bases. V lost 2 bases and J 12 bases, leaving 15 bases between the germline ends. This CDR3 has 13 amino acids. Germline V gene data show CDR1 as LGHDT and CDR2 as YNNKEL (reference sequence). CDR3 DNA sequence: TGTGCCAGCAGCCAACGGGCAGGGACACCCCAGTATTTT. Its translation: CASSQRAGTPQYF.

This rearrangement joins TRBV10-3 to TRBJ2-7, with D possibly TRBD2 on 6 matching bases. The V gene lost 6 bases and the J gene lost 7 bases, with 16 bases spanning the gap. The CDR3 is 13 amino acids. Germline CDR1 reads ENHRY; CDR2 reads SYGVKD. CDR3 bases: TGTGCCATCAGGGACCCGGAGGGTCTGGAGCAGTACTTC. It is translated as CAIRDPEGLEQYF.

This clonotype was detected only a few times. This chain links TRBV5-4 with TRBJ2-2, with D perhaps TRBD1 (5 bases). V dropped 2 bases and J dropped 13 bases, with 12 bases sitting between them. This CDR3 contains 12 residues. Germline V gene sequence: CDR1 SGHNT, CDR2 YYREEE (reference sequence). The CDR3 sequence: CASSLDSRRLFF. DNA of the CDR3: TGTGCCAGCAGCTTAGACAGCCGTCGGCTGTTTTTT.

This clonotype has only one observation. This sequence joins TRBV11-2 and TRBJ2-7; 7 positions match TRBD2. The CDR3 totals 14 residues. The germline gives CDR1 SGHAT, CDR2 FQNNGV. The V segment lost 5 bases and the J segment 5 bases; nucleotides outside the gene matches: 9. The chain's CDR3 is CASSPSSGGHEQYF. The CDR3 coding sequence is TGTGCCAGCAGCCCGTCCTCGGGAGGCCACGAGCAGTACTTC.

This clonotype occurred a few times. The chain couples TRBV30 to TRBJ2-5; D gene uncertain. The CDR3 is 13 residues long. CDR1 and CDR2 (germline): GTSNPN, SVGIG (reference sequence). Trimming pared 1 base from V and 5 bases from J, leaving 11 bases between. Here the CDR3 DNA reads TGTGCCTGGAGTGGGGTGGCCCGGGAGACCCAGTACTTC. Encoded protein: CAWSGVARETQYF.

This clonotype has a handful of counts. The CDR3 here is CASNPQGEQYF. The CDR3 DNA is TGTGCCAGCAACCCGCAGGGCGAGCAGTACTTC. This chain uses TRBV9 with TRBJ2-7; D may be TRBD1 (5 bases). V lost 6 bases and J 6 bases, leaving 10 bases between the germline ends. The length of the CDR3 is 11 residues. Germline V gene lookup returns CDR1 SGDLS and CDR2 YYNGEE.